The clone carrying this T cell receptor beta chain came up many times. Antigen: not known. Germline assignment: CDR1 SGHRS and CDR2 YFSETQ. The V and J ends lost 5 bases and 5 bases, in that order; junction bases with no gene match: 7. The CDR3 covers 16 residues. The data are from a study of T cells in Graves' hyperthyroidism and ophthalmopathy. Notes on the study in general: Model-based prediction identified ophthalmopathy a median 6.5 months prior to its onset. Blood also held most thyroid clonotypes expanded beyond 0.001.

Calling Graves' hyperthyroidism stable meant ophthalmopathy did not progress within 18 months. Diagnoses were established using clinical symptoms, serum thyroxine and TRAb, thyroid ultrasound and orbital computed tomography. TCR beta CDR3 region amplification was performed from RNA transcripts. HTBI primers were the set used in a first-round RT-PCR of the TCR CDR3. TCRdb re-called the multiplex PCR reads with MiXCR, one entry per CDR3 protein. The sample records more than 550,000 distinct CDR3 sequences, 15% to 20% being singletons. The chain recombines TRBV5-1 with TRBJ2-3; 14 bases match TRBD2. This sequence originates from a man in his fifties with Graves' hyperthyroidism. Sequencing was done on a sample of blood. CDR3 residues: CASRRGLAGVKDTQYF. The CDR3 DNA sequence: TGCGCCAGCAGGAGGGGACTAGCGGGAGTGAAAGATACGCAGTATTTT.